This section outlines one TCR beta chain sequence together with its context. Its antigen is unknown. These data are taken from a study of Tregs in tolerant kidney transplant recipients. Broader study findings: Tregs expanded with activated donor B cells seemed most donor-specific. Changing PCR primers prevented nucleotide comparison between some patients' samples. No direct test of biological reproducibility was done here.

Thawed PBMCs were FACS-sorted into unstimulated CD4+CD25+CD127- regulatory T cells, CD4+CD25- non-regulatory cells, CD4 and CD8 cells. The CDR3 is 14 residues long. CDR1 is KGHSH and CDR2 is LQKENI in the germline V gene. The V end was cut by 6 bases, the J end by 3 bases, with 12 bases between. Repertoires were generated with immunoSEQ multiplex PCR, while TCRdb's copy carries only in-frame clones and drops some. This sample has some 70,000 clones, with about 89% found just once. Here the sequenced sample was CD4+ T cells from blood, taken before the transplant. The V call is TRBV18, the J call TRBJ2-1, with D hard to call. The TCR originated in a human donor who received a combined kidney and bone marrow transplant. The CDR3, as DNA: TGTGCCAGCTCCCCTGAGCAGGTCTACAATGAGCAGTTCTTC. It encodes CASSPEQVYNEQFF.